This entry features one T cell receptor (beta chain) sequence. Its matching antigen is unknown. Profiled with immunoSEQ multiplex PCR; TCRdb holds only in-frame clones, not every one. Among approximately 91,000 clones listed, 79% were seen once. The CDR3 is 12 residues long. Germline lookup yields CDR1 MNHEY and CDR2 SVGAGI. The ends lost 10 bases at V and 9 bases at J; junction bases unmatched: 11. This sample stems from a study of cytotoxic CD8 clonotypes in ibrutinib-treated CLL. Findings and limits, study-wide: Increased clonality at ibrutinib response gave way to a return toward baseline at progression.

The chain uses TRBV6-5 and TRBJ2-5; 7 bases are shared with TRBD1. The sequenced sample was PBMCs, obtained after 12 months of ibrutinib treatment. The sequence was obtained from a human donor with chronic lymphocytic leukemia. CDR3 nucleotide sequence: TGTGCCATCAGGCCCGTAACAGGGGCCCAGTACTTC. Its translation is CAIRPVTGAQYF.